This T cell receptor (beta chain) stems from a study of regulatory T cells in long-lasting Graves disease. Points from the study as a whole: Sample size, which was small, may have reduced accuracy.

This clonotype was detected ten times or more. Its antigen is still unknown. Time point noted: newly diagnosed GD, antithyroid drugs for less than 3 months. Preparation of the TCR library used RNA extracted from PBMCs. HTBI primers from iRepertoire and Arm-PCR of CDR3 regions yielded the TCR beta libraries. From the multiplex PCR reads, TCRdb called clonotypes with MiXCR, one entry per CDR3 protein. The sample carries around 500,000 distinct CDR3 sequences, 16% recorded once. Another study also made use of these data, one on T cells in Graves' hyperthyroidism and ophthalmopathy.

The source material was peripheral blood mononuclear cells (PBMCs), sampled at new diagnosis, from a patient treated with antithyroid drugs. This clonotype was sampled from a woman aged 35-65 years with Graves disease.

As DNA, the CDR3 is TGTGCCAGCACCCAGGGGTGGGTCACTGAAGCTTTCTTT. Amino acids: CASTQGWVTEAFF. The V gene is TRBV6-1, the J gene TRBJ1-1; possible D gene TRBD1, 6 bases. There are 13 residues in the CDR3. CDR1 and CDR2 (germline): MNHNS, SASEGT. Trimming cost V 7 bases and J 4 bases, with 13 bases left between them.